One sample yielded the 30 T cell receptor beta chains listed below, sequenced in a study of cytomegalovirus exposure and HLA in healthy donors. Use of 60 Vbeta and 13 Jbeta primers characterized the PCR. The assay was immunoSEQ multiplex PCR, and TCRdb's table has in-frame clones only and misses some. The sample contains more than 95,000 clones, 81% of which appear only once. The specimen sequenced was PBMCs. These receptors were obtained from a man younger than 30 in good health and CMV-seronegative.

The count of this clone is one. The rearrangement uses TRBV9 and TRBJ2-2, with 12 bases that match TRBD2. Losses at the gene ends were 2 bases for V and 3 bases for J; bases not matched to a gene: 11. This CDR3 has 19 residues. Germline loops: CDR1 SGDLS, CDR2 YYNGEE. The CDR3 coding sequence is TGTGCCAGCAGCGTTGGACTAGCGGGGCCCCAAAGGGACACCGGGGAGCTGTTTTTT. This translates into CASSVGLAGPQRDTGELFF.

The V call is TRBV6-4, the J call TRBJ2-3; 8 nucleotides align to TRBD2. V shed 0 bases, J shed 4 bases, and the junction held 0 bases outside the gene matches. The CDR3 spans 14 residues. Germline V gene lookup returns CDR1 MRHNA and CDR2 SNTAGT. The CDR3 spells CASSDSRGADTQYF. The CDR3, as DNA: TGTGCCAGCAGTGACTCGCGGGGGGCAGATACGCAGTATTTT.

This clone was counted a few times. The chain has TRBV11-3 and TRBJ1-3; 10 positions agree with TRBD1. This CDR3 has 15 residues. Germline-derived CDR1 and CDR2 are SGHNT and YENEEA. After removal of 5 bases from V and 2 bases from J, the junction contained 3 bases not matched to a gene. CDR3 loop: CASSPGQGPGNTIYF. The CDR3 nucleotides read TGTGCCAGCAGCCCGGGACAGGGGCCTGGAAACACCATATATTTT.

This clone was detected once. The chain is built from TRBV19 and TRBJ2-1, with D perhaps matching TRBD2 (6 bases). Germline values: CDR1 LNHDA, CDR2 SQIVND (reference sequence). Trimming took off 0 bases at V and 8 bases at J, with 11 bases between the two ends. The CDR3 consists of 14 residues. CDR3: CASSIDGGLYEQFF. The CDR3 DNA is TGTGCCAGTAGTATAGATGGGGGACTTTATGAGCAGTTCTTC.

The chain couples TRBV7-2 to TRBJ1-5; D unresolved. V lost 1 base and J 3 bases, leaving 13 bases between the germline ends. The CDR3 loop spans 16 amino acids. Per germline, CDR1 SGHTA and CDR2 FQGNSA. This chain's CDR3 is CASSLEGGGINQPQHF. In DNA form, the CDR3 reads TGTGCCAGCAGCTTAGAAGGCGGCGGGATCAATCAGCCCCAGCATTTT.

This chain links TRBV3-1 (or the pseudogene TRBV3-2) with TRBJ2-7, with D unresolved. V was pared by 4 bases and J by 7 bases, with 2 bases between. The CDR3 has 9 amino acids. Looked up from germline, CDR1 is LGHDT and CDR2 is YNNKEL (reference sequence). CDR3 in amino acids: CASSPEQYF. The CDR3 DNA is TGTGCCAGCAGCCCGGAGCAGTACTTC.

This clone was counted only a few times. The V and J genes are TRBV9 and TRBJ2-2; 9 bases map to TRBD2. CDR1 is SGDLS and CDR2 is YYNGEE in the germline V gene. This CDR3 has 16 residues. The junction had 8 bases not matched to a gene; V was cut back by 7 bases and J by 1 base. The chain's CDR3 is CASSKISGGNTGELFF. CDR3 DNA: TGTGCCAGCTCAAAAATTAGCGGGGGGAACACCGGGGAGCTGTTTTTT.

The chain uses TRBV19 and TRBJ1-6; D might be TRBD1 (5 bases). Germline CDR1 is LNHDA and CDR2 is SQIVND (reference sequence). The CDR3 extends over 16 amino acids. CDR3 nucleotide sequence: TGTGGGGGGAGGCCAACGACGCGTATGTATAATTCACCCCTCCACTTT. Protein product: CGGRPTTRMYNSPLHF.

V and J are TRBV25-1 and TRBJ1-3; D is unclear. Germline V CDR1 and CDR2: MGHDK, SYGVNS. The V gene lost 6 bases and the J gene lost 8 bases, with 17 bases spanning the gap. The CDR3 is 14 amino acids. The CDR3 reads CASSGQEEGYTIYF. CDR3 in DNA: TGTGCCAGCAGCGGCCAGGAGGAGGGTTACACCATATATTTT.

The CDR3 is CASSRTGELFF. The CDR3 bases are TGTGCCAGCAGCCGTACCGGGGAGCTGTTTTTT. The chain has TRBV7-9 and TRBJ2-2; D uncertain. The ends were cut back, 5 bases at V and 5 bases at J, with 3 bases in the middle. The CDR3 is 11 amino acids. Per the germline V gene, CDR1 is SEHNR and CDR2 is FQNEAQ (reference sequence).

Turning to this clone: This sample also contains other DNA sequences that code for the same CDR3. This chain connects TRBV6-1 to TRBJ1-3; no clear D gene. The germline V and J ends were trimmed by 3 bases and 0 bases, with 9 bases remaining between them. The CDR3 loop spans 15 amino acids. CDR1 MNHNS and CDR2 SASEGT come from the germline V gene. The CDR3 DNA reads as TGTGCCAGCAGTGAGAGCCCGAGCTCTGGAAACACCATATATTTT. Translation: CASSESPSSGNTIYF.

V usage is TRBV27 and J usage is TRBJ2-1, with D possibly matching TRBD1 (6 bases). Looked up from germline, CDR1 is MNHEY and CDR2 is SMNVEV (reference sequence). Trimming left V 6 bases short and J 9 bases short, with 12 bases between. The CDR3 sequence is 12 residues long. CDR3 sequence: CASRSDRPEQFF. The CDR3 DNA reads as TGTGCCAGCAGGTCCGACAGGCCTGAGCAGTTCTTC.

CDR3 region: CASSPDRTHYGELFF. CDR3 DNA: TGTGCCAGCAGTCCCGACAGGACCCACTACGGGGAGCTGTTTTTT. The chain has TRBV6-4 and TRBJ2-2, with D possibly TRBD1 on 6 matching bases. The germline gives CDR1 MRHNA, CDR2 SNTAGT. The V end lost 5 bases, the J end lost 7 bases, and 17 bases lay between the germline ends. This CDR3 spans 15 amino acids.

The genes are TRBV7-9 and TRBJ1-2; no firm D call. V lost 1 base and J 14 bases, leaving 14 bases between the germline ends. The CDR3 totals 12 residues. Germline CDR1 and CDR2: SEHNR and FQNEAQ (reference sequence). The chain's CDR3 is CASSLEKTVRTF. CDR3 sequence (DNA): TGTGCCAGCAGCTTAGAAAAGACGGTGCGGACCTTC.

The CDR3 is CASSFDRVEQYF. The CDR3, as DNA: TGTGCCAGCAGTTTTGACAGGGTCGAGCAGTACTTC. The chain carries TRBV27 and TRBJ2-7, with 7 bases lining up with TRBD1. The length of the CDR3 is 12 residues. Germline CDR1 reads MNHEY; CDR2 reads SMNVEV (reference sequence). Losses at the gene ends were 3 bases for V and 6 bases for J; bases not matched to a gene: 2.

The chain carries TRBV4-1 and TRBJ2-3; 7 nucleotides match TRBD2. J gave up 4 bases and V 1 base, and 8 bases lay outside the gene matches. The CDR3 contains 16 residues. Looked up from germline, CDR1 is MGHRA and CDR2 is YSYEKL. The CDR3 sequence: CASSQGVAGGADTQYF. The CDR3 DNA reads as TGCGCCAGCAGCCAAGGGGTAGCGGGTGGAGCAGATACGCAGTATTTT.

This chain links TRBV10-1 with TRBJ2-3, with 11 bases fitting TRBD2. This CDR3 is 18 amino acids long. Germline assignment: CDR1 WNHNN and CDR2 SYGVQD (reference sequence). V was clipped by 2 bases and J by 2 bases; unmatched bases: 9. Here the CDR3 DNA reads TGCGCCAGCAGTGAGGGGAGGCTAGCGGGGGGAACCACAGATACGCAGTATTTT. It specifies CASSEGRLAGGTTDTQYF.

The V call is TRBV5-1, the J call TRBJ1-3; maybe TRBD1 (6 bases). The CDR3 totals 15 residues. Looked up from germline, CDR1 is SGHRS and CDR2 is YFSETQ. The germline V and J ends were trimmed by 0 bases and 4 bases, with 11 bases remaining between them. For the CDR3, the DNA is TGCGCCAGCAGCTTGGGGCAGGGACAAGGAAACACCATATATTTT. This translates into CASSLGQGQGNTIYF.

The J gene is TRBJ2-1, the V gene TRBV7-2; 7 bases align to TRBD1. The J segment lost 3 bases and the V segment lost 0 bases, leaving 8 bases of the junction unmatched. Germline CDR1 is SGHTA and CDR2 is FQGNSA. The CDR3 consists of 17 residues. This CDR3 reads CASSLAWTGGDYNEQFF. The CDR3 DNA is TGTGCCAGCAGCTTAGCCTGGACAGGTGGGGACTACAATGAGCAGTTCTTC.

The chain couples TRBV11-1 to TRBJ2-1; 14 nucleotides align to TRBD2. V was pared by 4 bases and J by 6 bases, with 8 bases of the junction left unmatched. The CDR3 totals 17 residues. Germline V CDR1 and CDR2: SGHAT, FQDESV (reference sequence). The CDR3 region is CASSSGLAGGYSNEQFF. CDR3 nucleotide sequence: TGTGCCAGCAGCTCCGGACTAGCGGGGGGTTATTCCAATGAGCAGTTCTTC.

In this sample, this clone turned up once. The rearrangement links TRBV6-1 to TRBJ2-7; 8 bases align to TRBD1. The CDR3 contains 14 residues. Germline CDR1 reads MNHNS; CDR2 reads SASEGT. The ends lost 6 bases at V and 3 bases at J; junction bases unmatched: 7. The CDR3: CASRRQGSLYEQYF. Here the CDR3 DNA reads TGTGCCAGCAGGCGACAGGGGAGCCTCTACGAGCAGTACTTC.

The rearrangement joins TRBV11-2 to TRBJ1-1; D is undetermined. V lost 0 bases and J lost 1, with 9 bases in between. The CDR3 totals 15 residues. Looked up from germline, CDR1 is SGHAT and CDR2 is FQNNGV. The CDR3 reads CASSLDWSGNTEAFF. CDR3 bases: TGTGCCAGCAGCTTAGATTGGTCAGGGAACACTGAAGCTTTCTTT.

This rearrangement joins TRBV5-8 to TRBJ1-2; 8 bases map to TRBD1. The CDR3 consists of 16 residues. Germline loops: CDR1 SGHTS, CDR2 YDEGEE. V gave up 0 bases and J gave up 3 bases; unmatched junction bases: 7. The chain's CDR3 is CASSLGAGGWDYGYTF. Here the CDR3 DNA reads TGTGCCAGCAGCTTGGGCGCAGGGGGCTGGGACTATGGCTACACCTTC.

This clone is a singleton in its sample. The rearrangement links TRBV6-5 to TRBJ2-3, with a weak D call TRBD2 (6 bases). The CDR3 is made up of 14 amino acids. Between the trimmed V and J ends, which lost 6 bases and 2 bases, there was a span of 12 bases. The germline V gene encodes CDR1 MNHEY and CDR2 SVGAGI. CDR3 sequence: CASRDRGLTDTQYF. The CDR3 nucleotides are TGTGCCAGCAGAGACCGGGGACTCACAGATACGCAGTATTTT.

V is TRBV7-2 and J is TRBJ2-3, with TRBD2 as a possible D gene (6 bases). The germline CDR1 and CDR2 sequences are SGHTA and FQGNSA. With 2 bases removed from V and 4 bases from J, the gap between germline ends came to 16 bases. The CDR3 spans 16 residues. The CDR3 region has the DNA TGTGCCAGCAGCTTACATGTGACTAGAAATGCAGATACGCAGTATTTT. It specifies CASSLHVTRNADTQYF.

The chain carries TRBV25-1 and TRBJ2-5; possible D gene TRBD2, 6 bases. From germline, CDR1 is MGHDK and CDR2 SYGVNS. V was trimmed by 3 bases and J by 9 bases, leaving 20 bases between them. The CDR3 runs 15 residues. As DNA, the CDR3 is TGTGCCAGCAGTGACGGGGACCCCGGGGGTTTGTCCCAGTACTTC. Its translation: CASSDGDPGGLSQYF.

J is TRBJ2-7 and V is TRBV23-1; TRBD1 matches 8 bases. Being an ORF, TRBV23-1 has a function that is uncertain. V was pared by 6 bases and J by 0 bases, with 7 bases of the junction left unmatched. The CDR3 runs to 15 residues. DNA for the CDR3: TGCGCCAGCAGGCCGACAGGGGCAAGCTCCTACGAGCAGTACTTC. Protein sequence: CASRPTGASSYEQYF.

The chain has TRBV4-3 and TRBJ1-2; D gene unclear. The CDR3 sequence is 14 residues long. Germline V gives CDR1 LGHNA, CDR2 YSLEER. Trimming pared 3 bases from V and 3 bases from J, leaving 11 bases between. CDR3 coding DNA: TGCGCCAGCAGCCAGGCGTGGAGGGACTATGGCTACACCTTC. Amino acids: CASSQAWRDYGYTF.

The rearrangement uses TRBV18 and TRBJ1-1, with 8 nucleotides matching TRBD1. The germline V gene encodes CDR1 KGHSH and CDR2 LQKENI. With 2 bases clipped from V and 10 bases from J, the junction kept 6 bases outside the gene matches. The CDR3 consists of 13 residues. The CDR3 is CASSPKTGDPAFF. CDR3 DNA: TGTGCCAGCTCACCAAAGACAGGGGATCCAGCTTTCTTT.

The rearrangement links TRBV6-5 to TRBJ2-7; 11 bases are a match to TRBD1. Germline assignment: CDR1 MNHEY and CDR2 SVGAGI. V dropped 6 bases and J dropped 3; count of bases not matched to a gene: 4. CDR3 length equals 14 residues. CDR3 sequence (DNA): TGTGCCAGCAGCTCCGGGACAGGGGGCTACGAGCAGTACTTC. This encodes CASSSGTGGYEQYF.